The clone carrying this T cell receptor (beta chain) was observed many times. The sample is drawn from a study of T cell repertoires in cytomegalovirus infection. TCRdb itself ran the reads through MiXCR, one entry per CDR3 protein. The table shows about 260,000 distinct CDR3 sequences, with approximately 8.3% occurring only once. CDR1 is SGHTA and CDR2 is FQGNSA in the germline V gene. After removal of 5 bases from V and 8 bases from J, the junction contained 8 bases not matched to a gene. CDR3 length: 15 residues. The sequenced material came from PBMCs. The receptor comes from a human donor in good health (CMV status not recorded). Some clones in this sample may be carry-over from other donors' samples. This rearrangement joins TRBV7-2 to TRBJ2-4; TRBD2 matches at 11 bases. CDR3 sequence: CASSTPSSGRYIQYF. CDR3 sequence (DNA): TGTGCCAGCAGCACGCCCTCTAGCGGGAGGTACATTCAGTACTTC.